The rows below give T cell receptor beta chains drawn from one sample of a study of molecular identifiers for immune sequencing clone quantification. One entry per CDR3 protein results from TCRdb running MiXCR on the PCR reads. This sample has approximately 550,000 distinct CDR3 sequences, with 20% to 25% found just once. Specimen: naive CD8+ T cells from blood, with Jurkat cell RNA spiked in. These receptors came from a human donor in good health. Some libraries in this study had Jurkat cell RNA spiked in. The CDR3 runs from the conserved cysteine through the conserved F or W. The D gene is left open where the match is weak. Expanded clones get a size class; other rows say once, few or many, or leave the size out.

cdr3_aa: CASSLGGGLNTEAFF
cdr3_nt: TGTGCCAGCAGCTTGGGAGGGGGTTTGAACACTGAAGCTTTCTTT
v_call: TRBV5-6
d_call: NA
clone_size: many
j_call: TRBJ1-1

cdr3_aa: CASGSHIQGPQPQHF
cdr3_nt: TGTGCTAGTGGGAGTCATATCCAGGGGCCCCAGCCCCAGCATTTT
v_call: TRBV12-5
d_call: NA
clone_size: many
j_call: TRBJ1-5

cdr3_aa: CASSVRGQTNEKLFF
cdr3_nt: TGCGCCAGCAGCGTTCGTGGGCAAACTAATGAAAAACTGTTTTTT
v_call: TRBV5-1
d_call: NA
clone_size: many
j_call: TRBJ1-4

cdr3_aa: CASSSTEGDTQYF
cdr3_nt: TGTGCCAGCAGCTCCACGGAGGGAGATACGCAGTATTTT
v_call: TRBV7-7
d_call: NA
clone_size: few
j_call: TRBJ2-3

cdr3_aa: CASRPDGTGGAVSYNEQFF
cdr3_nt: TGTGCCAGCAGACCTGACGGGACAGGGGGCGCCGTTTCCTACAATGAGCAGTTCTTC
v_call: TRBV6-2/TRBV6-3
d_call: TRBD1
clone_size: NA
j_call: TRBJ2-1

cdr3_aa: CSVEGQGPYEQYF
cdr3_nt: TGCAGCGTTGAAGGACAGGGGCCCTACGAGCAGTACTTC
v_call: TRBV29-1
d_call: TRBD1
clone_size: many
j_call: TRBJ2-7

cdr3_aa: CASSLDGAQETQYF
cdr3_nt: TGTGCCAGCAGCTTAGATGGGGCCCAAGAGACCCAGTACTTC
v_call: TRBV7-3
d_call: NA
clone_size: few
j_call: TRBJ2-5

cdr3_aa: CASSSGRGLYEQYF
cdr3_nt: TGTGCCAGCAGTTCCGGCAGGGGGCTGTACGAGCAGTACTTC
v_call: TRBV6-2/TRBV6-3
d_call: TRBD1
clone_size: few
j_call: TRBJ2-7

cdr3_aa: CASSLRGWGFGSEQYF
cdr3_nt: TGTGCCAGCAGTTTAAGGGGATGGGGATTTGGGAGCGAGCAGTACTTC
v_call: TRBV27
d_call: NA
clone_size: few
j_call: TRBJ2-7

cdr3_aa: CAWSLDSYSGNTIYF
cdr3_nt: TGTGCCTGGAGTCTGGACAGCTACTCTGGAAACACCATATATTTT
v_call: TRBV30
d_call: NA
clone_size: NA
j_call: TRBJ1-3

cdr3_aa: CASSLSPGGADTQYF
cdr3_nt: TGTGCCAGCAGTTTATCACCAGGGGGAGCAGATACGCAGTATTTT
v_call: TRBV12-3/TRBV12-4
d_call: TRBD1
clone_size: few
j_call: TRBJ2-3

cdr3_aa: CSARNRQSSYEQYF
cdr3_nt: TGCAGTGCTAGAAACAGACAGAGCTCCTACGAGCAGTACTTC
v_call: TRBV20-1
d_call: NA
clone_size: many
j_call: TRBJ2-7

cdr3_aa: CASSLQGDLNEAFF
cdr3_nt: TGTGCCAGCAGTTTGCAGGGGGATTTGAATGAAGCTTTCTTT
v_call: TRBV7-9
d_call: TRBD1
clone_size: many
j_call: TRBJ1-1

cdr3_aa: CASSSTDRGEYEQFF
cdr3_nt: TGTGCCAGCAGCTCAACGGACAGGGGAGAATACGAGCAGTTCTTC
v_call: TRBV7-6
d_call: TRBD1
clone_size: NA
j_call: TRBJ2-1

cdr3_aa: CASSLSATQYF
cdr3_nt: TGTGCCAGCAGCTTGTCTGCGACCCAGTACTTC
v_call: TRBV5-8
d_call: NA
clone_size: many
j_call: TRBJ2-5

cdr3_aa: CASTVGQGVYQPQHF
cdr3_nt: TGTGCCAGCACCGTCGGACAGGGGGTGTATCAGCCCCAGCATTTT
v_call: TRBV12-3/TRBV12-4
d_call: TRBD1
clone_size: many
j_call: TRBJ1-5

cdr3_aa: CASSLGGLAGAGGAQYF
cdr3_nt: TGTGCCAGCAGCTTAGGAGGACTAGCGGGGGCCGGTGGGGCCCAGTACTTC
v_call: TRBV13
d_call: TRBD2
clone_size: many
j_call: TRBJ2-5

cdr3_aa: CASRLTGGNTEAFF
cdr3_nt: TGTGCCAGCAGATTAACTGGGGGGAACACTGAAGCTTTCTTT
v_call: TRBV27
d_call: NA
clone_size: NA
j_call: TRBJ1-1

cdr3_aa: CSARIGVNQPQHF
cdr3_nt: TGCAGTGCTAGGATCGGGGTCAATCAGCCCCAGCATTTT
v_call: TRBV20-1
d_call: NA
clone_size: many
j_call: TRBJ1-5

cdr3_aa: CASSLTPGGIGTDTQYF
cdr3_nt: TGTGCCAGCAGTTTAACACCAGGGGGAATAGGCACAGATACGCAGTATTTT
v_call: TRBV28
d_call: TRBD1
clone_size: many
j_call: TRBJ2-3

cdr3_aa: CASSQGLAGLTDTQYF
cdr3_nt: TGCGCCAGCAGCCAAGGTCTAGCGGGGCTCACAGATACGCAGTATTTT
v_call: TRBV4-3
d_call: TRBD2
clone_size: many
j_call: TRBJ2-3

cdr3_aa: CASSGTSGELFF
cdr3_nt: TGTGCCAGCAGCGGGACATCCGGGGAGCTGTTTTTT
v_call: TRBV5-4
d_call: NA
clone_size: many
j_call: TRBJ2-2

cdr3_aa: CASSTHGDLTYNEQFF
cdr3_nt: TGTGCCAGTAGTACTCACGGGGACTTAACCTACAATGAGCAGTTCTTC
v_call: TRBV19
d_call: NA
clone_size: many
j_call: TRBJ2-1

cdr3_aa: CASSEDPSTEPQHF
cdr3_nt: TGTGCCAGCAGTGAGGACCCCTCCACGGAGCCCCAGCATTTT
v_call: TRBV2
d_call: NA
clone_size: NA
j_call: TRBJ1-5

cdr3_aa: CASSHTQGRANTEAFF
cdr3_nt: TGCGCCAGCAGCCACACTCAAGGCAGGGCTAACACTGAAGCTTTCTTT
v_call: TRBV4-1
d_call: NA
clone_size: many
j_call: TRBJ1-1

cdr3_aa: CASSLMAGREKLFF
cdr3_nt: TGTGCCAGCAGTTTAATGGCAGGGCGGGAAAAACTGTTTTTT
v_call: TRBV27
d_call: NA
clone_size: many
j_call: TRBJ1-4

cdr3_aa: CSASVRGLSTEAFF
cdr3_nt: TGCAGTGCTAGTGTTCGAGGTCTATCGACTGAAGCTTTCTTT
v_call: TRBV20-1
d_call: NA
clone_size: NA
j_call: TRBJ1-1

cdr3_aa: CASSFRGSVDYEQYF
cdr3_nt: TGTGCCAGCAGTTTTCGAGGCTCGGTCGATTACGAGCAGTACTTC
v_call: TRBV28
d_call: NA
clone_size: many
j_call: TRBJ2-7

cdr3_aa: CASSMSAGGALVGEKLFF
cdr3_nt: TGTGCCAGTAGTATGTCTGCAGGGGGCGCTTTGGTTGGTGAAAAACTGTTTTTT
v_call: TRBV19
d_call: TRBD1
clone_size: NA
j_call: TRBJ1-4

cdr3_aa: CASSRGGFGNQPQHF
cdr3_nt: TGTGCCAGCAGCCGCGGGGGATTTGGCAATCAGCCCCAGCATTTT
v_call: TRBV3-1
d_call: NA
clone_size: NA
j_call: TRBJ1-5

cdr3_aa: CASSVIAGQETQYF
cdr3_nt: TGTGCCAGCAGTGTAATCGCGGGACAAGAGACCCAGTACTTC
v_call: TRBV6-1
d_call: NA
clone_size: NA
j_call: TRBJ2-5

cdr3_aa: CASSQESGYEQYF
cdr3_nt: TGCGCCAGCAGCCAAGAATCGGGTTACGAGCAGTACTTC
v_call: TRBV4-3
d_call: NA
clone_size: many
j_call: TRBJ2-7

cdr3_aa: CASSLFRSRSEAFF
cdr3_nt: TGTGCCAGCAGTTTATTTCGGTCTCGGTCTGAAGCTTTCTTT
v_call: TRBV28
d_call: NA
clone_size: many
j_call: TRBJ1-1

cdr3_aa: CASSPGDRNSYEQYF
cdr3_nt: TGTGCCAGCAGCCCGGGGGACAGGAACTCCTACGAGCAGTACTTC
v_call: TRBV7-9
d_call: TRBD1
clone_size: many
j_call: TRBJ2-7

cdr3_aa: CASRKQGAINTGELFF
cdr3_nt: TGTGCCAGCAGGAAACAGGGGGCGATAAACACCGGGGAGCTGTTTTTT
v_call: TRBV2
d_call: TRBD1
clone_size: NA
j_call: TRBJ2-2

cdr3_aa: CASSSGISYNSPLHF
cdr3_nt: TGTGCCAGCAGCTCCGGGATCTCCTATAATTCACCCCTCCACTTT
v_call: TRBV7-2
d_call: NA
clone_size: many
j_call: TRBJ1-6

cdr3_aa: CASSRAGAKGTEAFF
cdr3_nt: TGTGCCAGCAGCAGAGCTGGGGCGAAAGGGACTGAAGCTTTCTTT
v_call: TRBV7-6
d_call: NA
clone_size: few
j_call: TRBJ1-1

cdr3_aa: CAWTETGELFF
cdr3_nt: TGTGCCTGGACTGAGACCGGGGAGCTGTTTTTT
v_call: TRBV30
d_call: NA
clone_size: few
j_call: TRBJ2-2

cdr3_aa: CASSLVGLYMNTEAFF
cdr3_nt: TGTGCCAGCAGCTTAGTTGGGTTATACATGAACACTGAAGCTTTCTTT
v_call: TRBV7-6
d_call: NA
clone_size: NA
j_call: TRBJ1-1

cdr3_aa: CASSTRTSGAPTDTQYF
cdr3_nt: TGTGCCAGTAGTACGCGGACTAGCGGGGCCCCCACAGATACGCAGTATTTT
v_call: TRBV19
d_call: TRBD2
clone_size: NA
j_call: TRBJ2-3

cdr3_aa: CASSPLVPSGAGVTQYF
cdr3_nt: TGTGCCAGCAGCCCCTTAGTGCCTAGCGGGGCCGGGGTTACGCAGTATTTT
v_call: TRBV28
d_call: TRBD2
clone_size: NA
j_call: TRBJ2-3

cdr3_aa: CASSLVGLAGTDTQYF
cdr3_nt: TGTGCCAGCAGCTTAGTCGGTCTAGCAGGCACAGATACGCAGTATTTT
v_call: TRBV12-3/TRBV12-4
d_call: NA
clone_size: many
j_call: TRBJ2-3

cdr3_aa: CASCRLAGETQYF
cdr3_nt: TGTGCCAGCTGTCGACTAGCGGGCGAGACCCAGTACTTC
v_call: TRBV12-3/TRBV12-4
d_call: TRBD2
clone_size: NA
j_call: TRBJ2-5

cdr3_aa: CASSQDRVYDQPQHF
cdr3_nt: TGCGCCAGCAGCCAAGATCGGGTCTACGATCAGCCCCAGCATTTT
v_call: TRBV4-1
d_call: NA
clone_size: few
j_call: TRBJ1-5

cdr3_aa: CASSLGWSNQPQHF
cdr3_nt: TGTGCCAGCAGCTTGGGGTGGAGCAATCAGCCCCAGCATTTT
v_call: TRBV13
d_call: NA
clone_size: NA
j_call: TRBJ1-5

cdr3_aa: CSVEARTGVNYGYTF
cdr3_nt: TGCAGCGTTGAAGCCAGGACAGGGGTTAACTATGGCTACACCTTC
v_call: TRBV29-1
d_call: TRBD1
clone_size: NA
j_call: TRBJ1-2

cdr3_aa: CSVRAGDRENYYEQYF
cdr3_nt: TGCAGCGTCCGAGCGGGGGACAGGGAGAACTACTACGAGCAGTACTTC
v_call: TRBV29-1
d_call: NA
clone_size: NA
j_call: TRBJ2-7

cdr3_aa: CASSLRQAIQETQYF
cdr3_nt: TGTGCCAGCAGTTTAAGGCAGGCCATACAAGAGACCCAGTACTTC
v_call: TRBV12-3/TRBV12-4
d_call: NA
clone_size: many
j_call: TRBJ2-5

cdr3_aa: CATSDLSVGPNGNEQFF
cdr3_nt: TGTGCCACCAGTGATTTGTCGGTGGGGCCTAATGGCAATGAGCAGTTCTTC
v_call: TRBV24-1
d_call: NA
clone_size: NA
j_call: TRBJ2-1

cdr3_aa: CAAAPDWYTEAFF
cdr3_nt: TGTGCTGCCGCCCCGGACTGGTACACTGAAGCTTTCTTT
v_call: TRBV19
d_call: NA
clone_size: NA
j_call: TRBJ1-1

cdr3_aa: CSVYRLGTGELFF
cdr3_nt: TGCAGCGTCTATCGACTGGGCACCGGGGAGCTGTTTTTT
v_call: TRBV29-1
d_call: NA
clone_size: NA
j_call: TRBJ2-2

cdr3_aa: CASTDRGTEAFF
cdr3_nt: TGTGCCAGCACTGACAGAGGCACTGAAGCTTTCTTT
v_call: TRBV6-6
d_call: NA
clone_size: many
j_call: TRBJ1-1

cdr3_aa: CASSTVGLAGVYETQYF
cdr3_nt: TGTGCCAGCAGTACCGTAGGGCTAGCGGGAGTATATGAGACCCAGTACTTC
v_call: TRBV27
d_call: TRBD2
clone_size: NA
j_call: TRBJ2-5

cdr3_aa: CASSPGGGTYYEQYF
cdr3_nt: TGTGCCAGCAGCCCCGGGGGAGGAACTTACTACGAGCAGTACTTC
v_call: TRBV3-1
d_call: NA
clone_size: many
j_call: TRBJ2-7

cdr3_aa: CASSQDHRGQETQYF
cdr3_nt: TGTGCCAGCAGCCAAGATCACCGGGGTCAAGAGACCCAGTACTTC
v_call: TRBV14
d_call: NA
clone_size: many
j_call: TRBJ2-5